This T cell receptor beta chain was documented in a study of T-cell memory formation after mild COVID-19 (dated by TCRdb to the early 2020s). For the wider study: TCR sequence clusters from the two donors were found to be largely donor specific. In a couple of donors, T-cell clones that expanded and contracted after mild COVID-19 were followed by sequencing TCRalpha and TCRbeta repertoires longitudinally. Two young, previously healthy adult volunteers made up the cohort, one male and one female. General conclusions and limits of the study: Whether the second-wave clones peaking on day 37 were SARS-CoV-2 specific was not confirmed. Contracting CD4+ clones were located mainly in the CM and EM memory subsets, whereas CD8+ clones were found to be enriched in EMRA. Clones that contracted from day 15 to 85 showed balanced CD4/CD8 phenotypes, whereas a second wave of clones that expanded from day 15 to 37 leaned towards CD4+. Some responding clones were found in pre-infection memory, which suggests that pre-existing cross-reactive memory T cells took part in the SARS-CoV-2 response. The study included only a couple of mild cases, and larger cohorts that include severe cases with pre-infection samples were judged to be necessary.

Ficoll-Paque density gradient centrifugation was the method used to isolate PBMCs. Inclusive of the bounding cysteine and phenylalanine, the CDR3 is 15 residues long. Solely the CDR3 DNA is kept, with 45 bases framed from the first base. Looking up the germline V gene yields CDR1 KGHSH and CDR2 LQKENI. The junction shows trimming of 2 bases on V and 5 bases on J, plus 13 bases between the germline ends. Sequencing instrument: Illumina NovaSeq 6000. cDNA libraries for TCRalpha and TCRbeta were prepared by 5'RACE using constant-segment primers, with sample barcodes and unique molecular identifiers added. Trizol reagent was used to extract RNA from every sample. Amplification of the libraries took two PCR steps, and the second step added a second sample barcode plus Illumina TruSeq adapters. The libraries were sequenced on an Illumina NovaSeq using 2 x 150 bp paired-end reads. The paper's processing steps were these. With migec v1.2.7, reads were demultiplexed and then collapsed into UMI-guided consensus sequences. Using mixcr v2.1.11, UMI consensuses were aligned to TRA and TRB V and J templates and then assembled into clonotypes. Expanded or contracted clonotypes were those called significant by both edgeR and NoisET, with noise models trained on biological replicates. For edgeR calls, the thresholds were a false discovery rate-adjusted p below 0.01 and a log2 fold-change of 1. As an exploratory analysis of dynamics, max-normalized trajectories of the 1000 most abundant clonotypes were examined by PCA with hierarchical clustering. Separately sequenced CD4+ and CD8+ repertoires were used to assign a CD4 or CD8 phenotype to each responding clone. TCRdb reran the public reads through fastp at Q25 and MiXCR, keeping productive beta chains. Each record represents a unique CDR3 protein, reported with the most common genes and DNA among its rows. The authors' filters were not applied to this entry. This sample is represented by approximately 350,000 distinct CDR3 sequences; around 14% of them were singletons. The top ten clones comprise around a fifth of the sample.

This clonotype has ten or more counts. Its antigen is currently not known. It has no much larger one-base neighbor in the sample; base qualities were not kept. The sequence joins TRBV18 to TRBJ2-1; no D gene call is confident. The sample consisted of PBMCs or a T cell subset sorted from them (not recorded which). This clonotype was obtained from a man younger than 35 who had mild COVID-19 (a few samples of this study predate the infection). The sample titles of this study are shuffled in the database, so cell type and time point are left out; the donor was told from shared clones. The CDR3 protein sequence reads: CASSPGPVEHNEQFF. The nucleotides read TGTGCCAGCTCACCAGGGCCAGTGGAACACAATGAGCAGTTCTTC.